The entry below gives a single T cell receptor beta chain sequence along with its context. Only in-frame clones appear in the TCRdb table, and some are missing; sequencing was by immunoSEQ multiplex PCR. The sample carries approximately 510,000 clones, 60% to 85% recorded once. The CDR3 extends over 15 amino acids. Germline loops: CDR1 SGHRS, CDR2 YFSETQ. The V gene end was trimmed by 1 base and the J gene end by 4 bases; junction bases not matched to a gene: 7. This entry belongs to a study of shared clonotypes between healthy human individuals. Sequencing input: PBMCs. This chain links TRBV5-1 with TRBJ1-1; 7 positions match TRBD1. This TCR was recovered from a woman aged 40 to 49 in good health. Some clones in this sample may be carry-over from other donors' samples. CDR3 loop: CASSLNQGEGTEAFF. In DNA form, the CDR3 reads TGCGCCAGCAGCTTGAATCAGGGGGAGGGCACTGAAGCTTTCTTT.